This is a list of T cell receptor beta chains from one sample in a study of blood T cell repertoires in COVID-19. This table comes from immunoSEQ multiplex PCR, and its TCRdb copy is limited to in-frame clones, with some not included. The sample carries about 180,000 clones, roughly 88% recorded once. The source material was peripheral blood. These receptors all stem from a woman aged 25 to 45 with acute or convalescent COVID-19. The CDR3 runs from the conserved cysteine through the conserved F or W. Each record gives: clone size, D gene, J gene, V gene, CDR3 protein, CDR3 DNA. A D gene is named only where the DNA matches it firmly. For some rows the clone size is stated as once, few or many, or as a class when expanded; others skip it.

NA,NA,TRBJ1-3,TRBV28,CASKSSSDNSGNTIYF,TGTGCCAGCAAGTCGTCGTCGGACAATTCTGGAAACACCATATATTTT
NA,TRBD2,TRBJ2-1,TRBV10-1,CATRGLAGEAGEQFF,TGCGCCACCCGGGGGCTAGCGGGAGAGGCCGGTGAGCAGTTCTTC
NA,TRBD2,TRBJ2-5,TRBV6-6,CASSLSGSNGETQYF,TGTGCCAGCAGCCTTAGCGGGAGTAATGGGGAGACCCAGTACTTC
NA,NA,TRBJ2-1,TRBV27,CASSLQGPSYNEQFF,TGTGCCAGCAGTCTTCAGGGCCCAAGTTACAATGAGCAGTTCTTC
NA,TRBD1,TRBJ2-7,TRBV30,CAGRTGSAYEQYF,TGTGCCGGGCGGACAGGGTCGGCCTACGAGCAGTACTTC
NA,NA,TRBJ1-4,TRBV5-1,CASSLGQNNEKLFF,TGCGCCAGCAGCCTAGGACAGAATAATGAAAAACTGTTTTTT
once,TRBD1,TRBJ1-6,TRBV10-1,CASSHRDRESSYNSPLHF,TGCGCCAGCAGTCACCGGGACAGGGAGAGCTCCTATAATTCACCCCTCCACTTT
once,TRBD2,TRBJ2-3,TRBV5-4,CASSRREGGADTQYF,TGTGCCAGCAGTAGGCGGGAGGGCGGTGCAGATACGCAGTATTTT
many,NA,TRBJ2-2,TRBV7-2,CASSSYTGELFF,TGTGCCAGCAGCTCCTATACCGGGGAGCTGTTTTTT
NA,NA,TRBJ2-1,TRBV7-8,CASSLALTSEQFF,TGTGCCAGCAGCTTAGCCTTAACGAGTGAGCAGTTCTTC
NA,NA,TRBJ2-3,TRBV12-3/TRBV12-4,CASSLARTDTQYF,TGTGCCAGCAGTTTAGCGCGAACCGATACGCAGTATTTT
once,NA,TRBJ2-5,TRBV30,CAWKGGYRAQYF,TGTGCCTGGAAAGGCGGTTACCGGGCCCAGTACTTC
NA,NA,TRBJ2-3,TRBV15,CATSRVGKVDTQYF,TGTGCCACCAGCAGAGTCGGGAAGGTAGATACGCAGTATTTT
NA,NA,TRBJ1-4,TRBV19,CASNSAGRATNEKLFF,TGTGCCAGTAACAGTGCCGGGCGGGCAACTAATGAAAAACTGTTTTTT
NA,NA,TRBJ1-1,TRBV19,CASILTSPPAAFF,TGTGCCAGTATTTTGACTTCCCCCCCGGCGGCTTTCTTT
NA,NA,TRBJ1-4,TRBV6-5,CASKPRGAPGEKLFF,TGTGCCAGCAAACCACGGGGGGCACCTGGTGAAAAACTGTTTTTT
NA,NA,TRBJ1-6,TRBV28,CASSLNRATLHF,TGTGCCAGCAGTCTCAACAGGGCAACCCTCCACTTT
NA,TRBD1,TRBJ2-7,TRBV27,CASSLFGTVNYEQYF,TGTGCCAGCAGTTTATTTGGGACAGTGAACTACGAGCAGTACTTC
NA,NA,TRBJ2-5,TRBV18,CASSPPNSVSETQYF,TGTGCCAGCTCACCACCGAATTCGGTGAGCGAGACCCAGTACTTC
NA,NA,TRBJ2-7,TRBV4-1,CASSHPKSTEQYF,TGCGCCAGCAGCCATCCCAAGAGTACCGAGCAGTACTTC
NA,NA,TRBJ2-7,TRBV23-1,CASSPNTISYEQYF,TGCGCCAGCAGTCCAAACACCATTTCCTACGAGCAGTACTTC
NA,TRBD1,TRBJ1-6,TRBV6-5,CASTQGVYSPLHF,TGTGCCAGCACACAGGGGGTCTATTCACCCCTCCACTTT
NA,NA,TRBJ1-2,TRBV28,CASSRTGHGGYTF,TGTGCCAGCAGCCGCACAGGCCATGGGGGCTACACCTTC
NA,TRBD1,TRBJ1-1,TRBV28,CASTGTGVWAFF,TGTGCCAGCACCGGGACAGGGGTTTGGGCTTTCTTT
once,NA,TRBJ1-1,TRBV6-6,CASSLTLEAFF,TGTGCCAGCAGTCTTACTCTCGAAGCTTTCTTT
NA,TRBD1,TRBJ1-1,TRBV5-1,CASSPGTALDTEAFF,TGCGCCAGCAGCCCAGGGACAGCCCTTGACACTGAAGCTTTCTTT
NA,NA,TRBJ2-7,TRBV7-9,CASSFPNIYEQYF,TGTGCCAGCAGCTTTCCCAACATCTACGAGCAGTACTTC
once,NA,TRBJ1-5,TRBV28,CASSLSHEEAYQPQHF,TGTGCCAGCAGTTTATCGCACGAGGAGGCCTATCAGCCCCAGCATTTT
NA,NA,TRBJ2-2,TRBV3-1/TRBV3-2,CASSGSGKINTGELFF,TGTGCCAGCAGCGGTAGCGGAAAAATTAACACCGGGGAGCTGTTTTTT
NA,NA,TRBJ1-1,TRBV28,CASSTGFLYAFF,TGTGCCAGCAGTACGGGGTTTTTGTATGCTTTCTTT
NA,NA,TRBJ1-2,TRBV7-8,CASGRENYGYTF,TGTGCCAGCGGAAGGGAGAACTATGGCTACACCTTC
NA,NA,TRBJ2-1,TRBV6-5,CASRDSAKNEQFF,TGTGCCAGCCGGGACTCAGCGAAGAATGAGCAGTTCTTC
NA,NA,TRBJ2-5,TRBV7-2,CASSLALVGSPSQETQYF,TGTGCCAGCAGCTTAGCCCTGGTCGGTTCCCCGAGTCAAGAGACCCAGTACTTC
NA,NA,TRBJ2-7,TRBV5-1,CASSLAPEGSYEQYF,TGCGCCAGCAGCTTGGCCCCGGAGGGTTCCTACGAGCAGTACTTC
few,NA,TRBJ2-1,TRBV4-2,CASSQENSGYNEQFF,TGTGCCAGCAGCCAAGAGAATAGCGGATACAATGAGCAGTTCTTC
NA,NA,TRBJ1-3,TRBV15,CATSRDTNTIYF,TGTGCCACCAGCAGAGATACTAACACCATATATTTT
NA,TRBD2,TRBJ2-2,TRBV6-5,CASTPGTSGTGELFF,TGTGCCAGCACTCCCGGGACTAGCGGAACCGGGGAGCTGTTTTTT
NA,NA,TRBJ1-2,TRBV5-8,CASSLGHRGAYGYTF,TGTGCCAGCAGCTTGGGACACCGGGGGGCCTATGGCTACACCTTC